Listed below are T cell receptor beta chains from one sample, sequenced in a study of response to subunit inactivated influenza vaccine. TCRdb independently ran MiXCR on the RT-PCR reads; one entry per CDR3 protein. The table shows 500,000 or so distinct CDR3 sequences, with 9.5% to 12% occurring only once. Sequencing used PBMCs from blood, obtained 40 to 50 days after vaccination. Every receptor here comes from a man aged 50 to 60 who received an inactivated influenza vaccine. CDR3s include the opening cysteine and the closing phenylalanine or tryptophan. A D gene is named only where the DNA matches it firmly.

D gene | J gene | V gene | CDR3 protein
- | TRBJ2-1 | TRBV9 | CASSAAIFEGGISYNEQFF
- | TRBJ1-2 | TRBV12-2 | CASRLMPSLYGYTF
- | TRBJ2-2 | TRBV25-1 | CASSETLRGELFF
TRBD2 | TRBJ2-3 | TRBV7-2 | CASSLAASGGVDTQYF
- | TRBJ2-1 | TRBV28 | CASSFGRVLGEQFF
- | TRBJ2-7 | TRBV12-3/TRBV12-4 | CATLRSYEQYF
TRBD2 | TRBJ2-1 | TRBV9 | CASSVFALAGKGPYNEQFF
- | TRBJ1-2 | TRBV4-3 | CASSQGLYSNYGYTF
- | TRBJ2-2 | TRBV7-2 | CASSYRRAGTGELFF
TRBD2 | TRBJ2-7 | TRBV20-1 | CSGTSGSSYEQYF
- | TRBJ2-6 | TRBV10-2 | CASSESKGLPGANVLTF
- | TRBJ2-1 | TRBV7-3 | CASSVDHEQFF
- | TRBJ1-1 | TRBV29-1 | CSVVPMGTEAFF
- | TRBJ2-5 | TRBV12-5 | CASGLGPQETQYF
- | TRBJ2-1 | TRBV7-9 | CATNPGSSYNEQFF
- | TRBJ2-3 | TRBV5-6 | CASSPGAGWNTDTQYF
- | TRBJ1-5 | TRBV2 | CASSPGEYSNQPQHF
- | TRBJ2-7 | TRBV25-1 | CAAQDSSYEQYF
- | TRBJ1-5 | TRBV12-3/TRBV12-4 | CASSSGWGANQPQHF
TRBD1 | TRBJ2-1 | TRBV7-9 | CASSLGSRTGYGEQFF
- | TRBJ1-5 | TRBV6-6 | CASSPGSNQPQHF
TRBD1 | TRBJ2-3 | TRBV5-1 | CASGGTGGFTDTQYF
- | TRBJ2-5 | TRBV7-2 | CASTQGGAGGGTQYF
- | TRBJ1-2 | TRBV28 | CASSQRGYGYTF
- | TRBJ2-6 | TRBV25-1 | CASSEFFSGANVLTF
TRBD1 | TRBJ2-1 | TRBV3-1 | CASSQRLRDRGDNEQFF
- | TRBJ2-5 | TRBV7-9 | CASGAGSQETQYF
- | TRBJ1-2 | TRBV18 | CASSPRGNGYTF
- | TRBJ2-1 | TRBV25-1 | CASRATGPRRGYNEQFF
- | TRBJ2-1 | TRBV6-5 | CASSYSAGGLYNEQFF
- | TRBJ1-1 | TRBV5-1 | CASSLGPLVTEAFF
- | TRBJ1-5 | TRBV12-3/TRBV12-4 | CASSKDRSGRGNQPQHF
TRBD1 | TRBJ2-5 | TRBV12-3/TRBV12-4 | CASSPWDRGSGVGQETQYF
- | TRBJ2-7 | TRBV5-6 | CASSYVDRRPYEQYF
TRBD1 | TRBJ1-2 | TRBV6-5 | CASSSGQGIGGYTF
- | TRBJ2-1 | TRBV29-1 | CSVEVGSRPSNEQFF
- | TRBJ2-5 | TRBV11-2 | CASSLVPSRQETQYF
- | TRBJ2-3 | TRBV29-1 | CSAGPQDTQYF
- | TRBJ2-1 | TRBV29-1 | CSVEPRNTINNEQFF
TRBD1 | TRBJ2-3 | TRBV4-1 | CASSRLTGGGGDTQYF
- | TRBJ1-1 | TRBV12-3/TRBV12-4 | CASTRTSPNTEAFF